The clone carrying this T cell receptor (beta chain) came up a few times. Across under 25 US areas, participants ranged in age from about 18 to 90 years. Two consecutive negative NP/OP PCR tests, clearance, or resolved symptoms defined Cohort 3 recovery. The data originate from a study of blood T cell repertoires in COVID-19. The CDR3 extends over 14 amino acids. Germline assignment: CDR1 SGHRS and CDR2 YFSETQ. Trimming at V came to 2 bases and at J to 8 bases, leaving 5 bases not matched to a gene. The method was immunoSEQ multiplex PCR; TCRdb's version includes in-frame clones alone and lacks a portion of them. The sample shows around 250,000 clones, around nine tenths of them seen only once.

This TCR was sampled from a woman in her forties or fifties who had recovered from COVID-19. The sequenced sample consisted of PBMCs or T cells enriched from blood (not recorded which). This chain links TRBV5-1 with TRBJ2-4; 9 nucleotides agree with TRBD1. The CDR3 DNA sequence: TGCGCCAGCAGCTTAGGGACAGGGAGAGACATTCAGTACTTC. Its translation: CASSLGTGRDIQYF.